One T cell receptor beta chain is described in this entry. This entry belongs to a study of CD8 T cells in Susac syndrome. V dropped 4 bases and J dropped 3 bases, with 9 bases sitting between them. Per germline, CDR1 KGHSH and CDR2 LQKENI. The CDR3 consists of 13 residues. Reverse transcription of about 0.45 to 1 ug RNA was carried out with random hexamers. The CDR3 of TCR beta was amplified by immunoSEQ multiplex PCR across 54 Vbeta and 13 Jbeta. TCRdb reprocessed the immunoSEQ multiplex PCR reads via MiXCR and lists one record per CDR3 protein. The table has just under 150,000 distinct CDR3 sequences, less than 95% seen once; the top ten hold 0.084%. The healthy controls were matched to patients by age and sex.

The TCR was taken from a human donor in good health. This chain links TRBV18 with TRBJ2-5, with TRBD1 as a possible D gene (6 bases). Sequenced material: CD4+ T cells from PBMCs. For the CDR3, the DNA is TGTGCCAGCTCACTTTACAGGGAAGAGACCCAGTACTTC. Residues: CASSLYREETQYF.